The clone carrying this T cell receptor (beta chain) has a single count. Its antigen is not known. The data were taken from a study of vaccination effects on CD4 cells after COVID-19. Trimming pared 6 bases from V and 0 bases from J, leaving 6 bases between. Germline CDR1 is MNHEY and CDR2 is SVGAGI. CDR3 length: 13 amino acids. The repertoire was sequenced with immunoSEQ multiplex PCR; TCRdb's copy has only in-frame clones and lacks some. This sample has 55,000 to 75,000 clones, with around 76% found just once. ViraFEST assay sequencing came after antigen-specific CD4+ T cells were expanded with viral peptide pools. Subsequent to a culture period of about ten days, CD4+ T cells were isolated. The vaccine recipients had no prior SARS-CoV-2 infection, with negative nucleocapsid antibodies.

V is TRBV6-5 and J is TRBJ1-3, with a weak D call TRBD1 (6 bases). Here the sequenced sample was CD4+ T cells from PBMCs cultured with HCoV-OC43 spike peptides, taken before COVID-19 vaccination. Subset indicated: HCoV-OC43 spike overlapping peptide pool stimulation. This sequence was found in a human donor who received a COVID-19 vaccine. CDR3 nucleotide sequence: TGTGCCAGCAGGGGGGCCTCTGGAAACACCATATATTTT. It specifies CASRGASGNTIYF.